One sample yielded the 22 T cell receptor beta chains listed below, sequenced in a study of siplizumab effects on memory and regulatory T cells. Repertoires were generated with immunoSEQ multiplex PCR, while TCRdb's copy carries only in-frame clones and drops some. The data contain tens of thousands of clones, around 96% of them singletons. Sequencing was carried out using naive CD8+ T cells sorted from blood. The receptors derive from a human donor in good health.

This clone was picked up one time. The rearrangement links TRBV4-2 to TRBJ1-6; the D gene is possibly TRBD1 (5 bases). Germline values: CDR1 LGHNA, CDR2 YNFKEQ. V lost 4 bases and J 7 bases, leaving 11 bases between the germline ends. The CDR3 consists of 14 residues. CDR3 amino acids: CASSPGTRNSPLHF. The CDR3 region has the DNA TGTGCCAGCAGCCCGGGGACCCGCAATTCACCCCTCCACTTT.

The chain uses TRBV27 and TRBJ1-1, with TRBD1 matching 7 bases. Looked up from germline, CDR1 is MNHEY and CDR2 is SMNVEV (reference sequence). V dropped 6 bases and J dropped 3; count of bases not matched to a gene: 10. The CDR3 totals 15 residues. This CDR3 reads CASSPQPTGYTEAFF. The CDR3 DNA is TGTGCCAGCAGCCCCCAACCGACAGGGTACACTGAAGCTTTCTTT.

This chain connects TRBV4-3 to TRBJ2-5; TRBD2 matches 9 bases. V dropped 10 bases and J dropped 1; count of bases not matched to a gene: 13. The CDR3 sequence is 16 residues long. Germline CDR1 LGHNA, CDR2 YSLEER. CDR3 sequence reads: CATFLLAGAIQETQYF. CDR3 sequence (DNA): TGCGCCACATTCCTTTTAGCGGGGGCGATCCAAGAGACCCAGTACTTC.

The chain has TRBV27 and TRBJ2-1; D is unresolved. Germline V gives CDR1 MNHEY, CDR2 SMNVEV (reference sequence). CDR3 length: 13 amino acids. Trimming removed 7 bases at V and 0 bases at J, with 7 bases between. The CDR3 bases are TGTGCCAGCAAAAGGGACTCCTACAATGAGCAGTTCTTC. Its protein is CASKRDSYNEQFF.

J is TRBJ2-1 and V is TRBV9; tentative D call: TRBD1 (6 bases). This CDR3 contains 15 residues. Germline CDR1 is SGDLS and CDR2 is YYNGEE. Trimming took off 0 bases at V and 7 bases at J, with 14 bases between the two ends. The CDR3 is CASSVGGGLGNEQFF. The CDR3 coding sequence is TGTGCCAGCAGCGTAGGTGGGGGCCTTGGAAATGAGCAGTTCTTC.

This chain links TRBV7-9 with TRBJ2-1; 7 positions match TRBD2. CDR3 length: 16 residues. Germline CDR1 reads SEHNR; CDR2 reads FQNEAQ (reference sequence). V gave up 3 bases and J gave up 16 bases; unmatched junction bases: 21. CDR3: CASSFSAGLDGMGYFF. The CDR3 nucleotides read TGTGCCAGCAGCTTTTCGGCTGGACTAGATGGGATGGGATATTTCTTC.

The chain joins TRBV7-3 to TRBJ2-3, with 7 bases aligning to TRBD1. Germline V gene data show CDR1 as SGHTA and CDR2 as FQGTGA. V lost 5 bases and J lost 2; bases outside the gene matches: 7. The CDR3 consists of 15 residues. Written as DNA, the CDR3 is TGTGCCAGCAGCCCTACGGGACAGCTCACAGATACGCAGTATTTT. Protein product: CASSPTGQLTDTQYF.

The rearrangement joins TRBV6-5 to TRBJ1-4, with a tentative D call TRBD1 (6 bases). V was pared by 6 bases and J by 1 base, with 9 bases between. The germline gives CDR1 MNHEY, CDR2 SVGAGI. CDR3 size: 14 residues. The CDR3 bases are TGTGCCAGCAGAAAGGACAGAACTAATGAAAAACTGTTTTTT. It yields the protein CASRKDRTNEKLFF.

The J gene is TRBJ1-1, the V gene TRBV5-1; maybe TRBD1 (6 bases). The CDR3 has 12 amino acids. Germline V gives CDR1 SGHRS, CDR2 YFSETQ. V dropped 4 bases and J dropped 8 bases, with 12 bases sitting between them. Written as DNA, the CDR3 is TGCGCCAGCAGCGTGGACAGCGCAGAAGCTTTCTTT. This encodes CASSVDSAEAFF.

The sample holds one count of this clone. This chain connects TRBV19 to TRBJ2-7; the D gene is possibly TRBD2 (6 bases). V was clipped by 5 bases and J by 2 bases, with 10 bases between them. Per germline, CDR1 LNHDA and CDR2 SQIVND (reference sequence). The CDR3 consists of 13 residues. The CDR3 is CASSAGNAYEQYF. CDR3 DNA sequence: TGTGCCAGTAGTGCGGGGAATGCCTACGAGCAGTACTTC.

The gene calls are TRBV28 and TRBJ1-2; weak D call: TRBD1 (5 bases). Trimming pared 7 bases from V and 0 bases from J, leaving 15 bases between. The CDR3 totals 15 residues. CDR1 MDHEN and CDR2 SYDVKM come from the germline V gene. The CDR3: CASKPTGYPNYGYTF. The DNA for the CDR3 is TGTGCCAGCAAACCTACAGGCTACCCTAACTATGGCTACACCTTC.

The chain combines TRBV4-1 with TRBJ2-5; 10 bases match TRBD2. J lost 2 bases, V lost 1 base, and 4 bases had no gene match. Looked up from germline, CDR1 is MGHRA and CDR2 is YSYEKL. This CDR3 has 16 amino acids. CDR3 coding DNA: TGCGCCAGCAGCCAAGGCCTAGCGGGGGAGCAAGAGACCCAGTACTTC. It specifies CASSQGLAGEQETQYF.

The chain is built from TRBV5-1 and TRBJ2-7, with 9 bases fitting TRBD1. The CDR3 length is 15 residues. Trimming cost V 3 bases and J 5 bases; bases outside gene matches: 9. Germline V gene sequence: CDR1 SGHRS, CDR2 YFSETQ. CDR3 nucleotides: TGCGCCAGCAGCTCTCCGGGACAGGGTGTACACGAGCAGTACTTC. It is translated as CASSSPGQGVHEQYF.

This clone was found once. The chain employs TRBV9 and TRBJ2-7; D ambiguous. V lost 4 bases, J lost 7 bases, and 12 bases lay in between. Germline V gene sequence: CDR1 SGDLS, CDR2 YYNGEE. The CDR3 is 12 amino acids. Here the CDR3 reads CASSSPSLEQYF. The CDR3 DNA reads TGTGCCAGCAGCTCTCCCTCATTGGAGCAGTACTTC.

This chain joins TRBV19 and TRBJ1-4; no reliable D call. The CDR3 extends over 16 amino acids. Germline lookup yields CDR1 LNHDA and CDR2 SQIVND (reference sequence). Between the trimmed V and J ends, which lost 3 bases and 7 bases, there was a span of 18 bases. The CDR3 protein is CASSIGFGGISEKLFF. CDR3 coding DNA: TGTGCCAGTAGTATTGGTTTTGGTGGGATAAGTGAAAAACTGTTTTTT. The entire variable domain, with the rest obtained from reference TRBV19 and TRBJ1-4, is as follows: DGGITQSPKYLFRKEGQNVTLSCEQNLNHDAMYWYRQDPGQGLRLIYYSQIVNDFQKGDIAEGYSVSREKKESFPLTVTSAQKNPTAFYLCASSIGFGGISEKLFFGSGTQLSVL.

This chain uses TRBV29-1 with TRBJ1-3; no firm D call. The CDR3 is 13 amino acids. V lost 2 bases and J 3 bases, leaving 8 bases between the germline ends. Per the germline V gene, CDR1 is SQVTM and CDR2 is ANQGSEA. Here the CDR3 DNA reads TGCAGCGTTGAACTTGCTGATGGAAACACCATATATTTT. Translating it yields CSVELADGNTIYF.

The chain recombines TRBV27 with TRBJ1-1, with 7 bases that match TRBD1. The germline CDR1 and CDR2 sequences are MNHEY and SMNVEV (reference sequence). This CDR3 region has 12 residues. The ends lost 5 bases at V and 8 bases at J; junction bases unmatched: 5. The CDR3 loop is CASSAGGTEAFF. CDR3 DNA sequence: TGTGCCAGCAGTGCAGGGGGGACAGAAGCTTTCTTT.

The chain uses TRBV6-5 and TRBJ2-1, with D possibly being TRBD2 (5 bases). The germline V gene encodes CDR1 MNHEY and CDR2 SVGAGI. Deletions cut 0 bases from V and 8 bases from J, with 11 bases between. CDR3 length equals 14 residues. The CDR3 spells CASSYSSSSDEQFF. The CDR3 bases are TGTGCCAGCAGTTACTCGTCTAGCAGCGATGAGCAGTTCTTC.

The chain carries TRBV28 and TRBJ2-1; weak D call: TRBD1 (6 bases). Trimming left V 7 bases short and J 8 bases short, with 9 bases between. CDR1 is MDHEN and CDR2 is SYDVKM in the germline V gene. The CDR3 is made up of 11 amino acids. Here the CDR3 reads CASNRGYEQFF. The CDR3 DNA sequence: TGTGCCAGCAATAGGGGGTATGAGCAGTTCTTC. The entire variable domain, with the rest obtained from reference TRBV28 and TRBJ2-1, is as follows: DVKVTQSSRYLVKRTGEKVFLECVQDMDHENMFWYRQDPGLGLRLIYFSYDVKMKEKGDIPEGYSVSREKKERFSLILESASTNQTSMYLCASNRGYEQFFGPGTRLTVL.

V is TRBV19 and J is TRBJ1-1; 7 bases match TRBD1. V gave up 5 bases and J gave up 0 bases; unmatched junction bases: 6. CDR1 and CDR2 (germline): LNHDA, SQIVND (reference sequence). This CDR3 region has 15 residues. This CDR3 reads CASSAGGQMNTEAFF. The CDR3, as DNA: TGTGCCAGTAGTGCTGGGGGACAGATGAACACTGAAGCTTTCTTT.

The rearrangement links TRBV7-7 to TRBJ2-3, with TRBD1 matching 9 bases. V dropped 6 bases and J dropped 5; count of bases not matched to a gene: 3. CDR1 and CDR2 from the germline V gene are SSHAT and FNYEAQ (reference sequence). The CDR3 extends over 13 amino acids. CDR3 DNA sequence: TGTGCCAGCAGTCCGACAGGGGGAGATACGCAGTATTTT. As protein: CASSPTGGDTQYF.

CDR3 sequence (DNA): TGCGCCAGCAGCCAGGGGACTTCCTACGAGCAGTACTTC. It translates to CASSQGTSYEQYF. The chain employs TRBV4-1 and TRBJ2-7; tentative D call: TRBD2 (6 bases). The V gene lost 3 bases and the J gene lost 1 base, with 7 bases spanning the gap. Germline V gene lookup returns CDR1 MGHRA and CDR2 YSYEKL. The CDR3 runs to 13 residues.